This T cell receptor (beta chain) appears in the sequencing data of a study of cytomegalovirus exposure and HLA in healthy donors. Assay used: immunoSEQ multiplex PCR; TCRdb lists only in-frame clones, some missing. The sample lists approximately 190,000 clones; approximately 82% were seen once. The sample taken for sequencing was PBMCs. This receptor was obtained from a woman between 25 and 40 years old in good health and CMV-seropositive.

The CDR3 reads CASSPVRREKTGELFF. The CDR3 DNA reads as TGTGCCAGCTCACCTGTTAGGCGGGAGAAGACCGGGGAGCTGTTTTTT. The chain links TRBV18 to TRBJ2-2, with 7 nucleotides matching TRBD2. The germline V gene has CDR1 KGHSH and CDR2 LQKENI. The CDR3 totals 16 residues. V dropped 3 bases and J dropped 5; count of bases not matched to a gene: 9.